This T cell receptor beta chain originates from a study of cytomegalovirus exposure and HLA in healthy donors. PCR was performed using 60 Vbeta and 13 Jbeta primers. In the original analysis: About 10 million of tens of millions of unique TCR beta chains were shared, per a later count. The protocol was immunoSEQ multiplex PCR, while the TCRdb copy is restricted to in-frame clones and leaves out a portion. D and trimming were read from the DNA, whereas the V and J calls and clone size are those reported in that table. The sample lists about 150,000 clones; around three quarters were seen once. V was clipped by 2 bases and J by 4 bases; unmatched bases: 4. The length of the CDR3 is 15 residues. In germline, CDR1 is SGHTA, CDR2 FQGTGA. Turning to this clone: Antigen specificity is unknown.

Study-wide points: HLA alleles showed associations with 15,000 to 20,000 TCR beta sequences in a later analysis, at a 0.05 false discovery rate.

This clonotype originated in a woman between 55 and 75 years old in good health and CMV-seropositive. The source material was PBMCs. The rearrangement links TRBV7-3 to TRBJ2-5; 10 bases line up with TRBD1. The CDR3 loop is CASSLDRGQIETQYF. CDR3 DNA: TGTGCCAGCAGCTTAGACAGGGGGCAAATAGAGACCCAGTACTTC. Combining the CDR3 with reference TRBV7-3 and TRBJ2-5 gives the whole variable domain GAGVSQTPSNKVTEKGKYVELRCDPISGHTALYWYRQSLGQGPEFLIYFQGTGAADDSGLPNDRFFAVRPEGSVSTLKIQRTERGDSAVYLCASSLDRGQIETQYFGPGTRLLVL.